Listed below are T cell receptor beta chains from one sample, sequenced in a study of CXCR3-negative and CXCR3-positive naive CD8 T cells. TCRdb reanalyzed the 5' RACE reads, giving one entry per CDR3 protein sequence and no DNA. Seen in this sample are 100,000 to 150,000 distinct CDR3 sequences; the ten most common clones hold just under 0.5%. Sequences were obtained from naive CXCR3- CD8+ T cells from blood. The receptors were gathered from a human donor in good health. Some clones in this sample may be carry-over from other donors' samples. CDR3s include the opening cysteine and the closing phenylalanine or tryptophan.

>TRBV3-1|TRBJ2-7
CASSPRDRVLLEQYF
>TRBV12-3/TRBV12-4|TRBJ1-5
CASSQGQGQWNQPQHF
>TRBV7-8|TRBJ2-2
CASSYRDLRGTGELFF
>TRBV29-1|TRBJ2-3
CSPSGMGDTQYF
>TRBV29-1|TRBJ2-7
CSVRPQDRDLYEQYF
>TRBV28|TRBJ1-5
CASGASNQPQHF
>TRBV10-2|TRBJ2-7
CASSERTSRDEQYF
>TRBV6-2/TRBV6-3|TRBJ2-6
CASRSTPLWTASSGANVLTF
>TRBV6-5|TRBJ2-2
CASSYPRQGGSTGELFF
>TRBV9|TRBJ2-1
CASKGDGYNEQFF
>TRBV20-1|TRBJ2-3
CSAVGTGPTDTQYF
>TRBV6-2/TRBV6-3|TRBJ2-7
CASSYSQTGLSEQYF
>TRBV4-2|TRBJ2-7
CASSQDNGVLRESYEQYF
>TRBV7-9|TRBJ2-5
CASSDLAGVNQETQYF
>TRBV13|TRBJ2-7
CASSQGGPSGFEQYF
>TRBV29-1|TRBJ2-7
CSVEARDSYEQYF
>TRBV29-1|TRBJ1-1
CSDERSSEAFF
>TRBV7-7|TRBJ2-1
CASSLIRVNEQFF
>TRBV10-2|TRBJ2-7
CASRVVLAGTYEQYF
>TRBV4-3|TRBJ2-2
CASSQVAGGLSGELFF
>TRBV7-9|TRBJ2-7
CASSLDLPEQYF
>TRBV6-5|TRBJ2-3
CASSGGAGTDTQYF
>TRBV27|TRBJ2-7
CASSLSRSYEQYF
>TRBV10-3|TRBJ2-7
CAISESGLAGSSYEQYF
>TRBV28|TRBJ2-1
CASTPKGAVHNEQFF
>TRBV3-1|TRBJ2-3
CASSPSPGPSDTQYF
>TRBV13|TRBJ2-5
CASSSSGHIETQYF
>TRBV7-6|TRBJ1-1
CASSFSETANTEAFF
>TRBV11-2|TRBJ2-7
CASRRTSGSVHEQYF
>TRBV14|TRBJ2-7
CASSHTAGGFHEQYF
>TRBV28|TRBJ2-5
CASSGSWLSETQYF
>TRBV4-3|TRBJ1-2
CASSQDAGTEIAF
>TRBV21-1|TRBJ2-1
CASSSDTKQFF
>TRBV21-1|TRBJ2-5
CASSRLKGGTGANQRETQYF
>TRBV13|TRBJ2-1
CASSLGGTGDNEQFF
>TRBV2|TRBJ2-1
CASSVDSTFDNEQFF
>TRBV29-1|TRBJ2-5
CSVLLRGQGKQETQYF
>TRBV6-5|TRBJ2-5
CASSYFETQYF
>TRBV2|TRBJ2-3
CASKASGTYTDTQYF
>TRBV29-1|TRBJ2-3
CSVERQGASTDTQYF
>TRBV6-2/TRBV6-3|TRBJ2-7
CASRAGYEQYF
>TRBV10-3|TRBJ2-1
CAISELSPLAGGYNEQFF
>TRBV6-1|TRBJ1-1
CQTGWDTEAFF
>TRBV3-1|TRBJ2-3
CASSHQTYNLDTQYF
>TRBV7-8|TRBJ1-2
CASSPRTGGHGYTF
>TRBV6-6|TRBJ2-5
CASRQGFQETQYF
>TRBV29-1|TRBJ1-1
CSAGGGSGMNTEAFF
>TRBV4-1|TRBJ2-7
CASIQGEELSGTYEQYF
>TRBV4-3|TRBJ1-5
CASSQDRAGNQPQHF
>TRBV7-9|TRBJ2-1
CASSPPRTYRDSGNEQFF
>TRBV4-3|TRBJ2-1
CASSQDIDRVNEQFF
>TRBV10-3|TRBJ2-1
CAIGSSGGAFMNEQFF
>TRBV12-3/TRBV12-4|TRBJ1-5
CASSPRGNQPQHF
>TRBV28|TRBJ1-3
CASSPDRELNTIYF
>TRBV10-2|TRBJ1-5
CASSEGQGAGRNQPQHF